This TCR beta chain is from a study of blood T cell repertoires in COVID-19 (TCRdb year 2020). For context, the study as a whole: Samples covering the acute and convalescent phases of COVID-19 were provided by collaborators in the United States, Italy and Spain. The prospective study material was composed of cDNA or gDNA derived from T cells, B-cell-depleted T cells, or PBMCs. Subjects who had been exposed to COVID-19, were actively infected with it, or had recovered from it provided the deeply sampled blood TCRbeta repertoires that made up the dataset. The repertoires were released in a freely available public database meant as a resource for research on the immune response to SARS-CoV-2. The samples were drawn from the first 160 participants of the ongoing ImmuneRACE study and from about 1,200 subjects provided by 6 global collaborators. Nearly every sample came with metadata listing a de-identified subject ID, COVID-19 status, age in years and sex. Where available, HLA class I and class II types were obtained from metadata supplied by the sample provider rather than from assay-based typing. On the study overall, not on this receptor specifically: Clinical and demographic metadata were provided uncurated, with the amount varying by source and participant.

Whole blood was collected in K2EDTA tubes by collaborating institutions according to the institutions' own protocols. For TCRbeta analysis, collaborators shipped samples as frozen whole blood, isolated PBMCs, or DNA extracted from either of those sample types. The germline ends are 13 bases apart after V is trimmed by 3 bases and J by 8 bases. Including cysteine and phenylalanine, the CDR3 has 13 amino acids. Only CDR3 DNA is held: 39 bases, read in frame from base 1. CDR1 LNHDA and CDR2 SQIVND are derived from the germline V gene (reference sequence). For this clone: This clone's antigen is unknown. The input lacks base qualities; no much larger clone sits a single base away.

The immunoSEQ Assay, a bias-controlled multiplex PCR, was used to amplify TCRbeta CDR3 regions from genomic DNA. In the source study's methods: The number of nucleated cells in each sample was estimated from the amplification of reference gene primers within the assay. Sequence reads were collapsed and filtered to measure the absolute abundance of every unique TCRbeta CDR3 rearrangement. Productive Simpson clonality was computed per sample as the square root of Simpson's diversity index over productive rearrangements. The source is immuneACCESS, and TCRdb retained only in-frame sequences with V and J called. Part of the clones is not carried over; for the studies checked, unresolved V genes explain less than half of this, and the remainder is unexplained. The DNA gave D and trimming, while V, J and clone size come from that table. Within this sample are 200,000 to 250,000 clones, with almost 85% of them counted one time only. The ten largest clones capture 7.5% to 8% of the sample.

The sequence was collected from a woman in her 50s with active or convalescent COVID-19. Recombination connected TRBV19 to TRBJ1-2; the D segment could be TRBD1, given 5 matching bases. Sequenced sample: peripheral blood. The CDR3 region: CASSIAGFDGYTF. The bases read TGTGCCAGTAGTATCGCAGGGTTCGACGGCTACACCTTC.